This T cell receptor (beta chain) comes out of a study of CD8+CD57+ T cells in acquired aplastic anemia. For the study at large: Sorted CD4+ and CD8+ cells yielded DNA averaging about 3.1 ug. Study-level findings and limits: Patients and controls shared 25 to 35 CD8+ CDR3 sequences, which appeared highly expressed in patients and within their immunodominant clones.

Comments on this clonotype: The antigen is not known.

All sequencing subjects had displayed CD8+CD57+ cell expansion on flow cytometry. Patients had received no therapy at the time of blood sampling. Investigators profiled TCR beta VDJ and CDR3 from genomic DNA template. TCRdb itself ran the reads through MiXCR, one entry per CDR3 protein. The data contain approximately 150,000 distinct CDR3 sequences, around half of them singletons. The V gene lost 3 bases and the J gene lost 8 bases, with 14 bases spanning the gap. The CDR3 length is 13 residues. The germline V gene has CDR1 SGHRS and CDR2 YFSETQ. V gene TRBV5-1 combines with J gene TRBJ1-1; the D gene is possibly TRBD1 (6 bases). The TCR sequence derives from a human donor with aplastic anemia. What was sequenced was sorted CD4+, CD8+, or CD8+CD57+ T cells (not recorded which) from PBMCs. CDR3 nucleotides: TGCGCCAGCAGCTCAGAAGGGGGGGCGGAAGCTTTCTTT. Protein: CASSSEGGAEAFF.